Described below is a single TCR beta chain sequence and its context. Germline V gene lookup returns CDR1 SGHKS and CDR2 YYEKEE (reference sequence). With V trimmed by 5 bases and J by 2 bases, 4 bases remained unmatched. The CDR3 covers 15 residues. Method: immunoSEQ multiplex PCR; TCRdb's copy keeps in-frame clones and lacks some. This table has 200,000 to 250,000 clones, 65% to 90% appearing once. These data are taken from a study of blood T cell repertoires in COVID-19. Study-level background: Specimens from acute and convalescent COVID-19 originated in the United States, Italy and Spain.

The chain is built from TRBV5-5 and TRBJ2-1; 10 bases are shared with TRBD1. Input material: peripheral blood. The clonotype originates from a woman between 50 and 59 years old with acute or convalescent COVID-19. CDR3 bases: TGTGCCAGCAGTTTCGGGACAGGGGCCTACAATGAGCAGTTCTTC. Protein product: CASSFGTGAYNEQFF.